This T cell receptor beta chain is from a study of Graves' ophthalmopathy and Graves' hyperthyroidism (dated by TCRdb to the late 2010s). Notes on the research overall: Peripheral blood was collected at initial diagnosis, before any treatment. TCR beta repertoire signatures were used to distinguish Graves' ophthalmopathy from Graves' hyperthyroidism and to predict progression to ophthalmopathy. In total, approximately 130 blood samples were TCR-sequenced: some 40 ophthalmopathy, roughly 80 hyperthyroidism and roughly 17 hyperthyroidism-to-ophthalmopathy patients. A discovery set of about a hundred patients (around 45 ophthalmopathy, about 55 stable hyperthyroidism) was enrolled to explore V-J signatures distinguishing ophthalmopathy from hyperthyroidism. For independent validation, a separate cohort was made up of some 19 hyperthyroidism patients plus 17 patients who later progressed from hyperthyroidism to ophthalmopathy. T-cell repertoires of thyroid tissue and blood were compared in a handful of hyperthyroidism patients. Following sample collection, hyperthyroidism patients were given methimazole at a starting dose of 30 mg daily, and ophthalmopathy patients were given high-dose intravenous methylprednisolone. The 100 discovery patients were randomly divided into training and test sets at a 7:3 ratio. What the work shows at the level of the full study, not this receptor alone: Among expanded thyroid clonotypes with frequency above 0.001, most also showed up in blood, which suggests that blood repertoires may reflect the thyroid immune response. In cross-validation, the 13-signature model distinguished ophthalmopathy from stable hyperthyroidism with approximately 90% sensitivity and about 81% specificity, and in the test set the corresponding values were roughly 80% and 76%. Sample size was not statistically predetermined, and group allocation was not concealed from the investigators. In validation, the model predicted ophthalmopathy progression with about 70% sensitivity and roughly 72% specificity; about a dozen predicted patients were CT-confirmed with GO in a median of approximately 6.2 months.

For repertoire sequencing, the TCR beta CDR3 regions were amplified from RNA transcripts. A first-round RT-PCR used HTBI primers with the Qiagen OneStep RT-PCR kit, followed by a second-round multiplex PCR, size selection and purification. Libraries were sequenced paired-end with 100 bp reads on an Illumina HiSeq2000. The authors' analysis ran thus. Reads were processed with SOAPnuke, discarding reads with adapters, uncalled bases, mean Phred below 15, or no exact constant-primer or identifier match. COPE v1.2.5 was used to merge high-quality paired reads. Unique nucleotide sequences were defined as clonotypes and aligned to IMGT TRB V, D and J references using MiTCR v1.1. The analysis was limited to V-J combinations with a frequency above 0.0001, which together covered approximately 99% of repertoires. For each V-J combination, a TCR clonal expansion and chaos score was defined as the ratio of F50 clonal expansion to chaos observed in the TCRdist matrix. Welch's t-statistics and random forest were used to reduce features to 13 V-J combinations, which were fed into a naive Bayes classifier. The Morisita-Horn index was used to measure how similar the thyroid and blood repertoires were. TCRdb trimmed the raw reads at Q25, called clones with MiXCR and kept productive beta chains. Rows merge per CDR3 protein into single entries with the most common DNA and genes. TCRdb's processing, not the study's, gives the V and J calls here. This sample lists approximately 480,000 distinct CDR3 sequences; around 14% were detected once. Over 8% of the sample lies in the top ten.

The ophthalmopathy patients had moderately to severely active disease, with a Clinical Activity Score of 3 or higher, a NOSPECS grade of 4 or higher, and a disease duration of less than 3 months. Patients with other autoimmune diseases, uncontrolled infections, pregnancy or lactation were excluded. Diagnosis relied on clinical symptoms, serum thyroxine, TRAb, thyroid ultrasound and orbital computed tomography. Using Ficoll-Paque density gradient centrifugation, PBMCs were isolated from roughly 9.2 ml of fresh peripheral blood. Total RNA was extracted with Trizol reagent and quality-checked on an Agilent 2100 Bioanalyzer. For CDR1 and CDR2, the germline V gene (reference sequence) lists SEHNR and FQNEAQ. There are 13 amino acids in the CDR3, from cysteine to phenylalanine inclusive. The sequence is cut down to CDR3 DNA, 39 bases in frame from base 1. V drops 2 bases and J drops 8 bases, leaving 12 bases in between.

This clonotype turned up a few times. Its specific antigen is unknown. Base quality data are lacking; no much larger clone is found one base away. Here the chain combines TRBV7-9 and TRBJ1-2, with no confident D gene call. Sequencing was carried out using blood. This receptor was obtained from a woman aged 25-40 years with Graves' ophthalmopathy. Donor details come from another sample of the same person, matched by shared clones. The DNA sequence reads TGTGCCAGCAGCTTATCTGGGTTGATCGGCTACACCTTC. Translated, this is CASSLSGLIGYTF.